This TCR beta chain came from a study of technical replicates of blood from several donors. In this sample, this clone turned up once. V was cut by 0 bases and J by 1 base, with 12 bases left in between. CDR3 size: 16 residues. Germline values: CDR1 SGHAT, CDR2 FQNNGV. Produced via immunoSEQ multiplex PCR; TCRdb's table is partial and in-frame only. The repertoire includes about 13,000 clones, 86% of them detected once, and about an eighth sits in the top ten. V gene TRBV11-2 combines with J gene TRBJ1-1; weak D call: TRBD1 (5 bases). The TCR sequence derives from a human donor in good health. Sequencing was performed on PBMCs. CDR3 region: CASSLDRAGRNTEAFF. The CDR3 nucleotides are TGTGCCAGCAGCTTAGATCGGGCAGGGCGGAACACTGAAGCTTTCTTT.